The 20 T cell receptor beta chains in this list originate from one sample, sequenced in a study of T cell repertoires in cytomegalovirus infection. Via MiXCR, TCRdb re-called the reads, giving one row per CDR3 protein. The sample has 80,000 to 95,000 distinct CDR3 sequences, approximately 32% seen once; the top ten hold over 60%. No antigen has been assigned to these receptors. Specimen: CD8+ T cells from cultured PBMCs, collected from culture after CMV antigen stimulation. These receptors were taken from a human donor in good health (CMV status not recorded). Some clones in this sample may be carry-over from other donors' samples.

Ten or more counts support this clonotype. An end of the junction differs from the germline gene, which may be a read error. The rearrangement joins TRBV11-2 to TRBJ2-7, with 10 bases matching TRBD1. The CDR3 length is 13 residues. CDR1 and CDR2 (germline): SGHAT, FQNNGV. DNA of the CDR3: TGTGCCAGCAGCTTGGTGACAGGGGGCGAGGAGTACTTC. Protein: CASSLVTGGEEYF.

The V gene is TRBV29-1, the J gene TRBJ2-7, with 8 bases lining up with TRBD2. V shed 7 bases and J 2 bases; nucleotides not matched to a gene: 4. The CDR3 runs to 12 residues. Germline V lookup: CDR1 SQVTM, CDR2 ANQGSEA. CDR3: CSATGGAYEQYF. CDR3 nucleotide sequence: TGCAGCGCCACCGGGGGGGCCTACGAGCAGTACTTC.

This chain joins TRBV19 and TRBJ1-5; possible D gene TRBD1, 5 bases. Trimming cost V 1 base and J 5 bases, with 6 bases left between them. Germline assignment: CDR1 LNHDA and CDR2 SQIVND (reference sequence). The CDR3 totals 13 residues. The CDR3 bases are TGTGCCAGTAGTATAGGGGGGTATCAGCCCCAGCATTTT. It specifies CASSIGGYQPQHF. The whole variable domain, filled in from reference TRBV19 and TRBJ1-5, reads DGGITQSPKYLFRKEGQNVTLSCEQNLNHDAMYWYRQDPGQGLRLIYYSQIVNDFQKGDIAEGYSVSREKKESFPLTVTSAQKNPTAFYLCASSIGGYQPQHFGDGTRLSIL.

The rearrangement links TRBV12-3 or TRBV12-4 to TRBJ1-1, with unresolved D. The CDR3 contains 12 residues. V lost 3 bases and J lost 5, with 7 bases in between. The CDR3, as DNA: TGTGCCAGCAGTTTTCCGGGGACTGAAGCTTTCTTT. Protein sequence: CASSFPGTEAFF.

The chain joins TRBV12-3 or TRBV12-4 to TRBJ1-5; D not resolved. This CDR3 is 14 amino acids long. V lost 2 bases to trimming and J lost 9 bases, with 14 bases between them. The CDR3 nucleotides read TGTGCCAGCAGTTTATATGGCCGGGGATGGCCCCAGCATTTT. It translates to CASSLYGRGWPQHF.

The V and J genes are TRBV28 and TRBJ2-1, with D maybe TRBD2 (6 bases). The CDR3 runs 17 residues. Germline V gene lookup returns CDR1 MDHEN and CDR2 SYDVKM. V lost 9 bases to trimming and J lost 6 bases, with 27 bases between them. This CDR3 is CASNLAPRGLLPNEQFF. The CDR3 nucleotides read TGTGCCAGTAACCTGGCCCCGCGGGGTTTACTACCCAATGAGCAGTTCTTC.

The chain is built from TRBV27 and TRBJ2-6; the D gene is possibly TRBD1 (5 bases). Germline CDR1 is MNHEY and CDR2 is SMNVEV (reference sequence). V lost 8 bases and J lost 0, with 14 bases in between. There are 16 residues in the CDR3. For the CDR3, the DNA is TGTGCCAGCGTAGCCAGGGATTCCTCTGGGGCCAACGTCCTGACTTTC. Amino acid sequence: CASVARDSSGANVLTF.

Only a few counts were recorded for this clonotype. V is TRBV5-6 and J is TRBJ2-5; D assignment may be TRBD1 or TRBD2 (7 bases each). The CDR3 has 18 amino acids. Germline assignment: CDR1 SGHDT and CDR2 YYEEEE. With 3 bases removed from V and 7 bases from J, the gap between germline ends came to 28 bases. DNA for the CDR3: TGTGCCAGCAGCTCCAGCTCCGTACCGGGACCAGGGGGGGGGACCCAGTACTTC. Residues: CASSSSSVPGPGGGTQYF.

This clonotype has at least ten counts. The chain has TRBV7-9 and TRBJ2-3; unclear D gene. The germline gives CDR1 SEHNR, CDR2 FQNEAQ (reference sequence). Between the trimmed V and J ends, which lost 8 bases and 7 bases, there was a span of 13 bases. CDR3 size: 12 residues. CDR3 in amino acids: CASSLGPYTQYF. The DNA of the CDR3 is TGTGCCAGCTCCCTCGGGCCCTATACGCAGTATTTT. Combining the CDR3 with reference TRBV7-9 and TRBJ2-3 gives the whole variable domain DTGVSQNPRHKITKRGQNVTFRCDPISEHNRLYWYRQTLGQGPEFLTYFQNEAQLEKSRLLSDRFSAERPKGSFSTLEIQRTEQGDSAMYLCASSLGPYTQYFGPGTRLTVL.

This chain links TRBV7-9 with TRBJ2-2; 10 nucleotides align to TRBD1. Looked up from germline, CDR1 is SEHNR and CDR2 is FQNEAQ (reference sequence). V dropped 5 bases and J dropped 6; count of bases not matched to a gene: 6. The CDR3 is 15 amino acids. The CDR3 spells CASSPDRGLAGELFF. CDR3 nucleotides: TGTGCCAGCAGCCCCGACAGGGGGCTCGCCGGGGAGCTGTTTTTT.

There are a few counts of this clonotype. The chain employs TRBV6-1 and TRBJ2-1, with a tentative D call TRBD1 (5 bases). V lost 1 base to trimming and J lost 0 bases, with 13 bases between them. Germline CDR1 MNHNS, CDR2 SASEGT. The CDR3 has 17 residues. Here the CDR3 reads CASSEEETVRSYNEQFF. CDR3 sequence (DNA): TGTGCCAGCAGTGAAGAGGAGACAGTGCGCTCCTACAATGAGCAGTTCTTC.

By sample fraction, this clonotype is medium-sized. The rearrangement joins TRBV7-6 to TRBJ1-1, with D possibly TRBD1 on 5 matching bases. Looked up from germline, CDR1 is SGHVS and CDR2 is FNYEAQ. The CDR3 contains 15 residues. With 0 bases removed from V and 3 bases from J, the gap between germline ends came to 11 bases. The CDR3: CASSLARPGHTEAFF. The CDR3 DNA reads TGTGCCAGCAGCTTAGCTAGGCCAGGGCACACTGAAGCTTTCTTT.

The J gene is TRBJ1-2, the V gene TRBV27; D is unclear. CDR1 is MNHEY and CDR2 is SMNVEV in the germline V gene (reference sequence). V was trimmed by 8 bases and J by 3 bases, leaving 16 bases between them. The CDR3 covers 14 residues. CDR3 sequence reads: CASGPGTDYYGYTF. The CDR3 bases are TGTGCCAGCGGCCCAGGAACGGATTACTATGGCTACACCTTC.

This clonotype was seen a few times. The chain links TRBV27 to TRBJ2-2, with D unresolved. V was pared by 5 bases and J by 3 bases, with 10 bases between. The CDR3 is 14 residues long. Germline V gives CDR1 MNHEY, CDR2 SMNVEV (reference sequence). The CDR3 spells CASSRASYTGELFF. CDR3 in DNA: TGTGCCAGCAGTAGGGCGTCGTACACCGGGGAGCTGTTTTTT.

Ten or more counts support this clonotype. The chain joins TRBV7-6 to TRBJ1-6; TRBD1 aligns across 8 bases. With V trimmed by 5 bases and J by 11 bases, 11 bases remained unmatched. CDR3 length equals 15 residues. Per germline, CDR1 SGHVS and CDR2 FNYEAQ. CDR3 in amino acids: CASSVGTGPPAPLHF. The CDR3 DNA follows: TGTGCCAGCAGCGTAGGGACAGGCCCTCCTGCACCCCTCCACTTT.

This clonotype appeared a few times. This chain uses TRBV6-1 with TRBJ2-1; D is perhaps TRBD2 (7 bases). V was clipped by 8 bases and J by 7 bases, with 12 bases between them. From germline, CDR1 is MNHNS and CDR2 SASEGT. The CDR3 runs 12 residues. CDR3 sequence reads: CASSGGSNEQFF. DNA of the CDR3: TGTGCCAGCTCGGGGGGCTCGAATGAGCAGTTCTTC.

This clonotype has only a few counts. CDR3 sequence reads: CASIGLGMDYGYTF. The CDR3 nucleotides read TGTGCCAGCATCGGCCTGGGGATGGACTATGGCTACACCTTC. This chain links TRBV2 with TRBJ1-2; D gene uncertain. CDR1 and CDR2 (germline): SNHLY, FYNNEI. V was shortened by 7 bases and J by 3 bases, with 15 bases between the two germline ends. The CDR3 runs 14 residues.

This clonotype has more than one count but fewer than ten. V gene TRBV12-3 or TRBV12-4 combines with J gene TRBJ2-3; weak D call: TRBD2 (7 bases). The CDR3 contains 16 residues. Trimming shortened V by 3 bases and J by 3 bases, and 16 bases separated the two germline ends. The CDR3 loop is CASSLGGLPVTDTQYF. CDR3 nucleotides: TGTGCCAGCAGTTTGGGGGGGCTCCCAGTTACAGATACGCAGTATTTT.

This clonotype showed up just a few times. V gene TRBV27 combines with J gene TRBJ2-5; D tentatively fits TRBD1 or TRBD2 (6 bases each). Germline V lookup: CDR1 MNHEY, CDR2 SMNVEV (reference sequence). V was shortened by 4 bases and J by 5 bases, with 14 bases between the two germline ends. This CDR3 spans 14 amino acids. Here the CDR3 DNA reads TGTGCCAGCAGTTCACCGGGGGCGTGGGAGACCCAGTACTTC. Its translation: CASSSPGAWETQYF.

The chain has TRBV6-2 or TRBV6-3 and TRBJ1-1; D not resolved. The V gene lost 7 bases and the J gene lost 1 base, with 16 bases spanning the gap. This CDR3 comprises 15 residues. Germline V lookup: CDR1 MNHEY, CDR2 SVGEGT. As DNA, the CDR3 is TGTGCCAGCACCCCTCGGGAGGGTCAGAACACTGAAGCTTTCTTT. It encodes CASTPREGQNTEAFF.